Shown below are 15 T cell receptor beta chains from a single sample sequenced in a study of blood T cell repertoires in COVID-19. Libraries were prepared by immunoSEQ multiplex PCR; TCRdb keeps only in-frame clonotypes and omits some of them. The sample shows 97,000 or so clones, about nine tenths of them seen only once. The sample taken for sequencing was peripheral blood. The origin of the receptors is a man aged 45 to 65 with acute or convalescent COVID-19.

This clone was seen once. In DNA, the CDR3 is TGTGCCAGCAGCTTAGCAGGTGCCGGAACACCCCTCCACTTT. It codes for CASSLAGAGTPLHF. The V gene is TRBV11-2, the J gene TRBJ1-6; D unresolved. CDR1 and CDR2 from the germline V gene are SGHAT and FQNNGV. The CDR3 runs to 14 residues. Deletions cut 1 base from V and 11 bases from J, with 12 bases between. Supplemented by reference TRBV11-2 and TRBJ1-6, the full variable domain reads EAGVAQSPRYKIIEKRQSVAFWCNPISGHATLYWYQQILGQGPKLLIQFQNNGVVDDSQLPKDRFSAERLKGVDSTLKIQPAKLEDSAVYLCASSLAGAGTPLHFGNGTRLTVT.

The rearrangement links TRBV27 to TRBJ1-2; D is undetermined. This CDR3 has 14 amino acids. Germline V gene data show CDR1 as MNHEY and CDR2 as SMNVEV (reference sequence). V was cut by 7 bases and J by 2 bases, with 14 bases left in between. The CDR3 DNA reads TGTGCCAGCACTTATGTGGCGGGCAACTATGGCTACACCTTC. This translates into CASTYVAGNYGYTF.

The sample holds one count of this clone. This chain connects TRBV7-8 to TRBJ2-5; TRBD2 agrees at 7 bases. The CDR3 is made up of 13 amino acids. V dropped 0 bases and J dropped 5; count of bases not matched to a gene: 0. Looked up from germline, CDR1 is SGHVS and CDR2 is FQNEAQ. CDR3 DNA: TGTGCCAGCAGCTTAGCGGGAGGGGAGACCCAGTACTTC. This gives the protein CASSLAGGETQYF.

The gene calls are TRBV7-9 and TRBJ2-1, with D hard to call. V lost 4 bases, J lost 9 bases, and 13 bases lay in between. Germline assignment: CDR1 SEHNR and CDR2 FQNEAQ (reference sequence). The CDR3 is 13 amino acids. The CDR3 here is CASSSNERIEQFF. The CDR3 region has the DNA TGTGCCAGCAGCTCCAACGAGCGAATTGAGCAGTTCTTC.

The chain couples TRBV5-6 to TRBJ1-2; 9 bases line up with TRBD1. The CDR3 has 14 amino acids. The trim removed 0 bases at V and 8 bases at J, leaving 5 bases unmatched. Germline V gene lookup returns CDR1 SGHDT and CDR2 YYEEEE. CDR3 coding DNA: TGTGCCAGCAGCTTGGGGGACAGGGTCCACGGCTACACCTTC. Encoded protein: CASSLGDRVHGYTF. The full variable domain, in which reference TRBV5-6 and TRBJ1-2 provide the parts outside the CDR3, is DAGVTQSPTHLIKTRGQQVTLRCSPKSGHDTVSWYQQALGQGPQFIFQYYEEEERQRGNFPDRFSGHQFPNYSSELNVNALLLGDSALYLCASSLGDRVHGYTFGSGTRLTVV.

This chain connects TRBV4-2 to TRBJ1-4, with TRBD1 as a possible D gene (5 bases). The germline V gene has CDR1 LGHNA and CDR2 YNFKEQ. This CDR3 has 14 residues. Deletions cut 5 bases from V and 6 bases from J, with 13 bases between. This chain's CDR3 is CASSSAGWDEKLFF. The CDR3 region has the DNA TGTGCCAGCAGCAGCGCAGGGTGGGATGAAAAACTGTTTTTT.

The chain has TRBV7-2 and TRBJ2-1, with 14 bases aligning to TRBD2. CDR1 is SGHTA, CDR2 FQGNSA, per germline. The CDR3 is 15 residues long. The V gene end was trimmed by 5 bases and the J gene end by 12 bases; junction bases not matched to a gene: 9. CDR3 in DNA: TGTGCCAGCAGCCCCGGGACTAGCGGGAGTTGGGGGCAGTTCTTC. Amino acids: CASSPGTSGSWGQFF.

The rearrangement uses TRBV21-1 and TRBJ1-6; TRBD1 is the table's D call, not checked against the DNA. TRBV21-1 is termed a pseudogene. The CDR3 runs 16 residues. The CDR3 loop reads CASKGQRSSYNSPLHF. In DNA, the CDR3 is TGTGCCAGCAAAGGACAGAGGAGCTCCTATAATTCACCCCTCCACTTT.

CDR3 sequence: CASSPSQGALGYTF. The CDR3 nucleotides read TGTGCCAGTAGTCCCTCACAGGGGGCGCTGGGCTACACCTTC. The chain couples TRBV19 to TRBJ1-2, with 9 nucleotides matching TRBD1. The CDR3 runs to 14 residues. V was pared by 5 bases and J by 8 bases, with 9 bases of the junction left unmatched. Germline CDR1 reads LNHDA; CDR2 reads SQIVND (reference sequence).

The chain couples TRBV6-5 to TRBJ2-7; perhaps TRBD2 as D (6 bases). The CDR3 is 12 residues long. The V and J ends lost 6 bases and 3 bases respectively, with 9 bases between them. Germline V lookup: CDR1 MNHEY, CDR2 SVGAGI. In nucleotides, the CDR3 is TGTGCCAGCAGGGACTACTTCTACGAGCAGTACTTC. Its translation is CASRDYFYEQYF.

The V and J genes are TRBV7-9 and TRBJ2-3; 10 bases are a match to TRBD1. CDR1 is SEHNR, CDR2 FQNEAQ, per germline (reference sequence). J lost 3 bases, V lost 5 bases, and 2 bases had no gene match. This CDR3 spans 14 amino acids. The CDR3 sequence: CASSRTGGTDTQYF. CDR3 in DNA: TGTGCCAGCAGCCGGACAGGGGGAACAGATACGCAGTATTTT. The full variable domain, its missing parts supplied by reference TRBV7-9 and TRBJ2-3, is DTGVSQNPRHKITKRGQNVTFRCDPISEHNRLYWYRQTLGQGPEFLTYFQNEAQLEKSRLLSDRFSAERPKGSFSTLEIQRTEQGDSAMYLCASSRTGGTDTQYFGPGTRLTVL.

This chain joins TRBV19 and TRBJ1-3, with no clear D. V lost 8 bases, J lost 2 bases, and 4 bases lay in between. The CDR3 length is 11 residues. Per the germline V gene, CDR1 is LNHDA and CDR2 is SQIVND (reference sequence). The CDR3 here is CASYAGNTIYF. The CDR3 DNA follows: TGTGCCAGTTATGCTGGAAACACCATATATTTT.

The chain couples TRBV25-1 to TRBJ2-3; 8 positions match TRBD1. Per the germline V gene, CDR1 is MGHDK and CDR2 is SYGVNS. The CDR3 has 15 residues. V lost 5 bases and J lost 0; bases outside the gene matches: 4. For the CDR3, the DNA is TGTGCCAGCAGTATCAGGGGGCCTAGCACAGATACGCAGTATTTT. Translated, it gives CASSIRGPSTDTQYF.

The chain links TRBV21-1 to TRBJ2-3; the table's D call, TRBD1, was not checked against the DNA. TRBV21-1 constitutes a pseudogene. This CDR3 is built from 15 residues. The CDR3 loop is CASSNRDRGPNTQYF. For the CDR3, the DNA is TGTGCCAGCAGTAACCGGGACAGGGGGCCGAATACGCAGTATTTT.

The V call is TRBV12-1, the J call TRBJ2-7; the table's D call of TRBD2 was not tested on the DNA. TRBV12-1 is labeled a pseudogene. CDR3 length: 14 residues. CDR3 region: CASSFREVGYEQYF. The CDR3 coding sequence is TGTGCCAGCAGCTTTCGGGAGGTTGGATACGAGCAGTACTTC.